The present T cell receptor (beta chain) was sequenced within a study of T cells in tuberculosis. Study-wide results and caveats: Classification accuracy was 87% (AUROC 0.90) with the GMM-specific repertoire.

Details on this clone: Its antigen is undetermined.

The repertoire was sequenced with immunoSEQ multiplex PCR; TCRdb's copy has only in-frame clones and lacks some. The sample lists tens of thousands of clones; more than 80% were seen once. V gave up 5 bases and J gave up 4 bases; unmatched junction bases: 12. The CDR3 length is 15 residues. Germline CDR1 and CDR2: GTSNPN and SVGIG (reference sequence). The clonotype comes from a donor aged 10-35 years with latent tuberculosis or without tuberculosis infection. Some clones in this sample may be carry-over from other donors' samples. Sequences were obtained from PBMCs. The chain couples TRBV30 to TRBJ1-2, with TRBD1 matching over 8 bases. CDR3 residues: CAWLDRAPGGYGYTF. The CDR3 nucleotides read TGTGCCTGGTTGGACAGGGCTCCGGGTGGCTATGGCTACACCTTC.